These T cell receptor beta chains were read from a single sample in a study of T cell changes during pregnancy in multiple sclerosis. The method was immunoSEQ multiplex PCR; TCRdb's version includes in-frame clones alone and lacks a portion of them. The sample shows about 75,000 clones, just over 90% of them seen only once. This specimen was CD4+ T cells from peripheral blood mononuclear cells, taken before pregnancy. These receptors all come from a female donor with multiple sclerosis, enrolled in a pregnancy study. CDR3s include the opening cysteine and the closing phenylalanine or tryptophan. Each record gives: J gene, D gene, V gene, clone size, CDR3 DNA, CDR3 protein. D genes are given only for firm matches. Only part of the rows carry a size: once, few, many, or a class if the clone is expanded.

>TRBJ2-7|.|TRBV7-2|.
TGTGCCAGCAGCTTAGGGAGCCGCTACTACGAGCAGTACTTC
CASSLGSRYYEQYF
>TRBJ2-5|.|TRBV9|.
TGTGCCAGCAGCGTGGGGGGGGCGATAGAGACCCAGTACTTC
CASSVGGAIETQYF
>TRBJ1-5|.|TRBV7-2|.
TGTGCCAGCAGCTTACACGGGAATCAGCCCCAGCATTTT
CASSLHGNQPQHF
>TRBJ2-5|.|TRBV5-8|.
TGTGCCAGCAGCGTAGAGGGTTTGGGGAAACAAGAGACCCAGTACTTC
CASSVEGLGKQETQYF
>TRBJ1-4|TRBD1|TRBV29-1|few
TGCAGCGTTGACCTGACAGGGCGTGGTGAAAAACTGTTTTTT
CSVDLTGRGEKLFF
>TRBJ2-2|.|TRBV6-5|.
TGTGCCAGCAGTTACTCGGAGGGAGTAATTGCCGGGGAGCTGTTTTTT
CASSYSEGVIAGELFF
>TRBJ2-3|.|TRBV9|.
TGTGCCAGCAGCGTAAGTTTGGATGGAGGGGACACAGATACGCAGTATTTT
CASSVSLDGGDTDTQYF
>TRBJ2-1|.|TRBV5-4|.
TGTGCCAGCAGCTTGGTAAGGACAGACAATGAGCAGTTCTTC
CASSLVRTDNEQFF
>TRBJ2-2|TRBD2|TRBV15|.
TGTGCCACCAGCCAGGGCGGGACTAGCGGTACCGGGGAGCTGTTTTTT
CATSQGGTSGTGELFF
>TRBJ2-7|.|TRBV19|.
TGTGCCAGTAGTGAGGGACTTCTCTACGAGCAGTACTTC
CASSEGLLYEQYF
>TRBJ2-5|.|TRBV2|.
TGTGCCAGCATTAAGAATTCGGTTGGAGAGACCCAGTACTTC
CASIKNSVGETQYF
>TRBJ1-5|.|TRBV18|once
TGTGCCAGCTCACCACTTACGACAACGGGGGGCAATCAGCCCCAGCATTTT
CASSPLTTTGGNQPQHF
>TRBJ1-1|.|TRBV6-6|.
TGTGCCAGCATTCATAGCGCTGAAGCTTTCTTT
CASIHSAEAFF
>TRBJ2-7|.|TRBV6-5|few
TGTGCCAGCAGTTACTCCACAGGGTACGAGCAGTACTTC
CASSYSTGYEQYF
>TRBJ1-5|.|TRBV19|.
TGTGCCAGTAGTATAGATCGAGGGCGTGAGAATCAGCCCCAGCATTTT
CASSIDRGRENQPQHF
>TRBJ2-4|.|TRBV7-2|once
TGTGCCAGCAGCCTCAACCCGGGACATAACAGCATTCAGTACTTC
CASSLNPGHNSIQYF
>TRBJ2-3|.|TRBV27|.
TGTGCCACCAACCTCCGCAGGGGAACAGATACGCAGTATTTT
CATNLRRGTDTQYF
>TRBJ2-7|TRBD1|TRBV7-9|.
TGTGCCAGCAGCCCGCACGAGTTCAGGGGGCCAACCAGCTCCTACGAGCAGTACTTC
CASSPHEFRGPTSSYEQYF
>TRBJ1-3|.|TRBV18|.
TGTGCCAGCTCACCCGAAAGCCGCTCTGGAAACACCATATATTTT
CASSPESRSGNTIYF
>TRBJ1-2|TRBD1|TRBV2|.
TGTGCCAGCAGTGTGGACAGGGAAGGCGGCTACACCTTC
CASSVDREGGYTF
>TRBJ2-1|TRBD1|TRBV18|.
TGTGCCAGCTCAGAGAGCAGACAGGGGGCGAGACTAGCATCGAATGAGCAGTTCTTC
CASSESRQGARLASNEQFF
>TRBJ1-1|TRBD1|TRBV19|.
TGTGCCAGTAGTCTTTGGGACAGGGTCATGAACACTGAAGCTTTCTTT
CASSLWDRVMNTEAFF
>TRBJ1-5|.|TRBV18|.
TGTGCCAGCTCATCGGGGACTAGTCAGCCCCAGCATTTT
CASSSGTSQPQHF
>TRBJ2-7|TRBD1|TRBV7-6|.
TGTGCCAGCAGCTTAGGGGGACAGGCCTCGTCCTACGAGCAGTACTTC
CASSLGGQASSYEQYF
>TRBJ2-1|TRBD2|TRBV9|.
TGTGCCAGCAGCGCCCGACTAGCGGGGGACTACAATGAGCAGTTCTTC
CASSARLAGDYNEQFF
>TRBJ2-5|TRBD2|TRBV5-1|.
TGCGCCAGCAGCTTGAGCGGGAGGGCCTTGGAGACCCAGTACTTC
CASSLSGRALETQYF
>TRBJ1-3|.|TRBV14|.
TGTGCCAGCAGCCAAGCTCTCCCTCTTGGAAACACCATATATTTT
CASSQALPLGNTIYF
>TRBJ1-1|.|TRBV27|.
TGTGCCAGCAGTTTGGCAGGGGCAATGAACACTGAAGCTTTCTTT
CASSLAGAMNTEAFF
>TRBJ1-5|.|TRBV2|.
TGTGCCAGCGGTCGCGGGAATCAGCCCCAGCATTTT
CASGRGNQPQHF
>TRBJ2-3|TRBD2|TRBV5-1|once
TGCGCCAGCAGCACGACTAGCGGGAGAAGCACAGATACGCAGTATTTT
CASSTTSGRSTDTQYF
>TRBJ1-1|TRBD1|TRBV28|.
TGTGCCAGCAGTTTACCCGGGACAGTAAACACTGAAGCTTTCTTT
CASSLPGTVNTEAFF
>TRBJ2-2|TRBD2|TRBV7-2|.
TGTGCCAGCAGCTTAGGGGGACTACCCACCGGGGAGCTGTTTTTT
CASSLGGLPTGELFF
>TRBJ2-5|TRBD2|TRBV2|.
TGTGCCAGCAGTTCGACTAGCGCACTCCTGAGAGAGACCCAGTACTTC
CASSSTSALLRETQYF
>TRBJ1-5|TRBD1|TRBV30|.
TGTGCCTGGAGTAGGACAGGTTATAATCAGCCCCAGCATTTT
CAWSRTGYNQPQHF
>TRBJ2-1|.|TRBV9|.
TGTGCCAGCAGCGCCACCGGGACTCAAATTAACAATGAGCAGTTCTTC
CASSATGTQINNEQFF
>TRBJ2-4|.|TRBV4-1|.
TGCGCCAGCAGCCAAGGGTTGTGGGACTCTAGGGGAACCTTC
CASSQGLWDSRGTF
>TRBJ1-6|TRBD1|TRBV5-1|.
TGCGCCAGCAGCTTCTTTGACAGGGTTGGTTCACCCCTCCACTTT
CASSFFDRVGSPLHF
>TRBJ2-7|TRBD1|TRBV28|.
TGTGCCAGCAGCTGGGACAGCGCTTTATACGAGCAGTACTTC
CASSWDSALYEQYF
>TRBJ2-1|TRBD2|TRBV27|.
TGTGCCAGCAGCTGGACTAGCGGGGCCCACTACAATGAGCAGTTCTTC
CASSWTSGAHYNEQFF
>TRBJ1-1|.|TRBV30|.
TGTGCCTGGAGTCCATCGTTCGGGGGGGCTGAAGCTTTCTTT
CAWSPSFGGAEAFF
>TRBJ2-1|TRBD2|TRBV5-1|once
TGCGCCAGCAGTCAGACTAGCGGTTATGGCAATGAGCAGTTCTTC
CASSQTSGYGNEQFF
>TRBJ2-3|.|TRBV6-6|.
TGTGCCAGCATTCGTCATCCGCGGGGAGAAGATACGCAGTATTTT
CASIRHPRGEDTQYF
>TRBJ2-2|.|TRBV2|.
TGTGCCAGCAGGGAGGGTCCCGGGGAGCTGTTTTTT
CASREGPGELFF
>TRBJ2-1|TRBD2|TRBV2|.
TGTGCCAGCAGTCCCGGACTAGCGGGGGGCAATGAGCAGTTCTTC
CASSPGLAGGNEQFF
>TRBJ1-1|.|TRBV28|.
TGTGCCAGCAGGACATCAGGGGTGGGAGACACTGAAGCTTTCTTT
CASRTSGVGDTEAFF
>TRBJ1-6|.|TRBV6-8|.
TGTGCCAGCAGACCTTCCCCAGGGACTAATAATTCACCCCTCCACTTT
CASRPSPGTNNSPLHF
>TRBJ1-2|.|TRBV6-1|.
TGTGCCAGCAGCCAGGGACACCGTGACTATGGCTACACCTTC
CASSQGHRDYGYTF
>TRBJ1-4|.|TRBV7-2|.
TGTGCCAGCAGCCTAACAGGGTATAAGTCGGAAAAACTGTTTTTT
CASSLTGYKSEKLFF
>TRBJ1-1|TRBD1|TRBV6-4|.
TGTGCCAGCAGACGGGACAGGGAGGGGACTGAAGCTTTCTTT
CASRRDREGTEAFF
>TRBJ1-6|TRBD1|TRBV10-3|.
TGTGCCATCAACAAGGGACAGGGGGATTCACCCCTCCACTTT
CAINKGQGDSPLHF
>TRBJ2-2|TRBD2|TRBV6-1|.
TGTGCCAGCAAGAGCGGGGGGAACACCGGGGAGCTGTTTTTT
CASKSGGNTGELFF
>TRBJ1-2|.|TRBV19|few
TGTGCCAGTACTAGGAGGGATTATGGCTACACCTTC
CASTRRDYGYTF
>TRBJ1-1|TRBD1|TRBV6-5|once
TGTGCCAGCAGAGCAGACAGGGACACTGAAGCTTTCTTT
CASRADRDTEAFF
>TRBJ2-6|TRBD1|TRBV7-3|.
TGTGCCAGCAGCCGTAGGACAGGGTCTGGGGCCAACGTCCTGACTTTC
CASSRRTGSGANVLTF
>TRBJ2-5|TRBD2|TRBV10-2|.
TGCGCCAGCAGTGTAACTAGCGGGCGGGAGACCCAGTACTTC
CASSVTSGRETQYF
>TRBJ2-7|.|TRBV5-1|.
TGCGCCAGCAGCTTGGTAGTTAGCGGTGACTACGAGCAGTACTTC
CASSLVVSGDYEQYF
>TRBJ2-1|.|TRBV15|.
TGTGCCACCAGCAGTCGGGGAGGGCAGTTCTTC
CATSSRGGQFF
>TRBJ2-1|TRBD1|TRBV7-9|.
TGTGCCAGCAGCTCCATCGGCAGGGGGAGTGTAGATGAGCAGTTCTTC
CASSSIGRGSVDEQFF
>TRBJ1-3|.|TRBV19|.
TGTGCCAGTAGTATCGTGGGAAACACCATATATTTT
CASSIVGNTIYF
>TRBJ2-5|TRBD2|TRBV5-4|.
TGTGCCAGCAGCTTGGTCGCGGGGGGGCCAGAGACCCAGTACTTC
CASSLVAGGPETQYF